The present entry profiles one T cell receptor beta chain with its context. The antigen remains undetermined. The data originate from a study of CXCR3-negative and CXCR3-positive naive CD8 T cells. Study observations and caveats: In cryopreserved cells, CXCR3 expression partially decreased, and fresh PBMCs were used in most assays. Much lower diversity was found in memory CD8+ cells, while both naive subsets had comparably high diversity. When CXCR3-positive naive cells were set against CXCR3-negative naive cells, the former had more hydrophobic TRB CDR3s.

With more than 250,000 cells each, the CD8+ T cell subsets were individually sorted in triplicate. 5' RACE that incorporated UMI labels was used to prepare the TRB cDNA libraries. TCRdb re-called the 5' RACE reads; one entry per CDR3 protein, DNA not given. This table holds tens of thousands of distinct CDR3 sequences. From germline, CDR1 is SGHRS and CDR2 YFSETQ. The CDR3 is made up of 12 amino acids. The chain carries TRBV5-1 and TRBJ2-3. This clonotype was sampled from a human donor in good health. Some clones in this sample may be carry-over from other donors' samples. The sample consisted of naive CXCR3- CD8+ T cells from blood. Subset noted: CD45RO-CCR7+CD27+CD95- naive CD8+ T cells lacking CXCR3 (TNR3-). The CDR3 region is CASSTFTDTQYF.